This entry lists 11 T cell receptor beta chains sequenced from one sample in a study of shared clonotypes between healthy human individuals. Some clones are missing from TCRdb's copy, which holds only in-frame ones; the method was immunoSEQ multiplex PCR. Among about 500,000 clones, around 77% were seen once, and the ten largest hold more than 10%. The source material was PBMCs. Every receptor here comes from a middle-aged woman in good health. Some clones in this sample may be carry-over from other donors' samples.

The rearrangement uses TRBV6-5 and TRBJ1-1; tentatively, D is TRBD1 (5 bases). Per the germline V gene, CDR1 is MNHEY and CDR2 is SVGAGI. Trimming took 2 bases from V and 1 from J, leaving 14 bases between them. The CDR3 sequence is 16 residues long. The CDR3 is CASSYGLQAPNTEAFF. The CDR3 DNA sequence: TGTGCCAGCAGTTACGGTCTACAGGCTCCGAACACTGAAGCTTTCTTT.

In nucleotides, the CDR3 is TGTGCCAGCAGTTACTCGGGACACCAAGACTACGAGCAGTACTTC. Amino acids: CASSYSGHQDYEQYF. The V and J genes are TRBV6-5 and TRBJ2-7; tentative D call: TRBD1 (6 bases). Trimming cost V 0 bases and J 3 bases, with 12 bases left between them. The length of the CDR3 is 15 residues. CDR1 MNHEY and CDR2 SVGAGI come from the germline V gene.

This chain joins TRBV4-1 and TRBJ1-2; the D is unclear. Trimming cost V 3 bases and J 3 bases, with 11 bases left between them. This CDR3 has 14 residues. Germline V lookup: CDR1 MGHRA, CDR2 YSYEKL. The CDR3 nucleotides are TGCGCCAGCAGCCAGACACGATTCGACTATGGCTACACCTTC. This translates into CASSQTRFDYGYTF.

This clone was detected many times. CDR3 in DNA: TGCGCCAGCAGCCAAAACGGCGGGAGGGGAAATGAGCAGTTCTTC. Translated: CASSQNGGRGNEQFF. The rearrangement uses TRBV4-3 and TRBJ2-1; 9 nucleotides line up with TRBD2. The CDR3 totals 15 residues. The V segment lost 2 bases and the J segment 7 bases; nucleotides outside the gene matches: 6. Germline CDR1 LGHNA, CDR2 YSLEER.

The chain recombines TRBV18 with TRBJ2-5; D gene uncertain. With the DNA end fitting TRBJ2-7 better, the J assignment may be wrong. Germline CDR1 KGHSH, CDR2 LQKENI. The CDR3 runs to 12 residues. The CDR3 region is CASSPETYEQYF. The DNA of the CDR3 is TGTGCCAGCTCACCCGAAACCTACGAGCAGTACTTC.

Points on this clone: An end of the junction does not agree with germline; a read error may underlie this. The gene calls are TRBV7-8 and TRBJ2-7, with D unresolved. The germline CDR1 and CDR2 sequences are SGHVS and FQNEAQ. This CDR3 is built from 15 residues. CDR3 coding DNA: TGTGCCAGCAGTTTCCTCCGCTACTCACCCCACGAGCAGTGCTTC. Amino acids: CASSFLRYSPHEQCF. Full variable domain (rest looked up from reference TRBV7-8 and TRBJ2-7): GAGVSQSPRYKVAKRGQDVALRCDPISGHVSLFWYQQALGQGPEFLTYFQNEAQLDKSGLPSDRFFAERPEGSVSTLKIQRTQQEDSAVYLCASSFLRYSPHEQCFGPGTRLTVT.

V and J are TRBV7-2 and TRBJ2-6; TRBD2 matches at 15 bases. The trim removed 7 bases at V and 6 bases at J, leaving 10 bases unmatched. Looked up from germline, CDR1 is SGHTA and CDR2 is FQGNSA. This CDR3 spans 18 amino acids. CDR3 residues: CASTRPGLAGGEANVLTF. CDR3 DNA: TGTGCCAGCACCCGACCGGGACTAGCGGGAGGTGAGGCCAACGTCCTGACTTTC.

The chain is built from TRBV10-3 and TRBJ2-7; 10 bases map to TRBD2. V lost 4 bases and J lost 4; bases outside the gene matches: 19. The CDR3 is 19 amino acids. Germline V gene lookup returns CDR1 ENHRY and CDR2 SYGVKD. For the CDR3, the DNA is TGTGCCATCAGTGGACAGGGAAGCGGGAGGGCCCCTAATATTTACGAGCAGTACTTC. Translated, it gives CAISGQGSGRAPNIYEQYF.

The chain uses TRBV10-1 and TRBJ2-1; 7 positions agree with TRBD1. Looked up from germline, CDR1 is WNHNN and CDR2 is SYGVQD (reference sequence). J lost 10 bases, V lost 4 bases, and 4 bases had no gene match. This CDR3 region has 12 residues. The CDR3 bases are TGCGCCAGCAGTGGAGACAGGGTCGAGCAGTTCTTC. The encoded protein is CASSGDRVEQFF.

Remarks on this clone: A much larger clone lies one base from this, so it may be a read error. The CDR3 reads CAISEGDEQYF. The CDR3, as DNA: TGTGCCATCAGTGAAGGGGACGAGCAGTACTTC. V is TRBV10-3 and J is TRBJ2-7; tentative D call: TRBD1 (5 bases). The CDR3 contains 11 residues. The germline V gene encodes CDR1 ENHRY and CDR2 SYGVKD. The V gene lost 3 bases and the J gene lost 5 bases, with 5 bases spanning the gap.

The gene calls are TRBV9 and TRBJ2-7, with D perhaps given as TRBD1 or TRBD2 (5 bases each). Germline CDR1 SGDLS, CDR2 YYNGEE. This CDR3 comprises 15 residues. Trimming removed 0 bases at V and 0 bases at J, with 10 bases between. The CDR3 region has the DNA TGTGCCAGCAGCGTAGGGACGGGACCCTCCTACGAGCAGTACTTC. It codes for CASSVGTGPSYEQYF.